These T cell receptor beta chains were read from a single sample in a study of blood T cell repertoires in COVID-19. Repertoires were generated with immunoSEQ multiplex PCR, while TCRdb's copy carries only in-frame clones and drops some. In the table there are 70,000 to 95,000 clones, 80% to 90% of which are singletons. The sequenced sample was peripheral blood. Receptors originate from a human donor in a cohort sampled during active COVID-19. The CDR3 runs from the conserved cysteine through the conserved F or W. The D gene is left open where the match is weak. Clone sizes are given selectively: once, few, many, or a class where the clone is expanded.

V: TRBV5-6
length: 15
D: TRBD1
J: TRBJ2-5
size: .
DNA: TGTGCCAGCAGCTTGGCTAGGGCAGGGGGAGAGACCCAGTACTTC
CDR3: CASSLARAGGETQYF

V: TRBV6-5
length: 13
D: .
J: TRBJ2-1
size: .
DNA: TGTGCCAGCAGTTACTCAGGAGGGTTTGAGCAGTTCTTC
CDR3: CASSYSGGFEQFF

V: TRBV5-1
length: 13
D: .
J: TRBJ2-1
size: .
DNA: TGCGCCAGCAGTCGTGGTTTTTTAGATGAGCAGTTCTTC
CDR3: CASSRGFLDEQFF

V: TRBV6-5
length: 13
D: .
J: TRBJ2-7
size: .
DNA: TGTGCCAGCAAAAAGACAGCCCAGCGCGAGCAGTACTTC
CDR3: CASKKTAQREQYF

V: TRBV27
length: 14
D: TRBD1
J: TRBJ1-1
size: .
DNA: TGTGCCAGCAGGGACAGGGGGCGGAACACTGAAGCTTTCTTT
CDR3: CASRDRGRNTEAFF

V: TRBV2
length: 15
D: .
J: TRBJ1-2
size: .
DNA: TGTGCCAGCAGAGAATGGCGCGAACAGGTGAATGGCTACACCTTC
CDR3: CASREWREQVNGYTF

V: TRBV2
length: 14
D: .
J: TRBJ1-6
size: .
DNA: TGTGCCAGCAGTGTACAGGTGCTAAACTCACCCCTCCACTTT
CDR3: CASSVQVLNSPLHF

V: TRBV7-9
length: 19
D: TRBD2
J: TRBJ2-3
size: .
DNA: TGTGCCAGCAGCTTAGGAAAGCGCGGGGGGGCGTCCAGCACAGATACGCAGTATTTT
CDR3: CASSLGKRGGASSTDTQYF

V: TRBV10-2
length: 10
D: .
J: TRBJ2-3
size: .
DNA: TGCGCCAGCGGGGGGGATACGCAGTATTTT
CDR3: CASGGDTQYF

V: TRBV11-2
length: 16
D: TRBD1
J: TRBJ2-2
size: .
DNA: TGTGCCAGCAGCTGGTCAGGGGGACCGAACACCGGGGAGCTGTTTTTT
CDR3: CASSWSGGPNTGELFF

V: TRBV5-1
length: 14
D: TRBD1
J: TRBJ2-2
size: .
DNA: TGCGCCAGCAGCAGACAGGGGGGAGCCGGGGAGCTGTTTTTT
CDR3: CASSRQGGAGELFF

V: TRBV28
length: 17
D: TRBD1
J: TRBJ1-5
size: few
DNA: TGTGCCAGCAGGTCTCGACAGGGGGCGCGTAGCAATCAGCCCCAGCATTTT
CDR3: CASRSRQGARSNQPQHF

V: TRBV6-5
length: 15
D: TRBD1
J: TRBJ2-1
size: .
DNA: TGTGCCAGCAGGCTTAGAGGGGGCTATGACAATGAGCAGTTCTTC
CDR3: CASRLRGGYDNEQFF

V: TRBV5-5
length: 17
D: TRBD1
J: TRBJ1-3
size: many
DNA: TGTGCCAGCAGATCCGGGACAGGGGGCGCTTCCGGAAACACCATATATTTT
CDR3: CASRSGTGGASGNTIYF

V: TRBV27
length: 14
D: TRBD1
J: TRBJ1-2
size: .
DNA: TGTGCCAGCAGTTATGGACAGGGGTACTATGGCTACACCTTC
CDR3: CASSYGQGYYGYTF

V: TRBV9
length: 13
D: .
J: TRBJ2-2
size: once
DNA: TGTGCCAGCAGCGTAGTTAATTCCGGGGAGCTGTTTTTT
CDR3: CASSVVNSGELFF

V: TRBV5-6
length: 13
D: .
J: TRBJ2-2
size: .
DNA: TGTGCCAGCAGTCCGGACTACACCGGGGAGCTGTTTTTT
CDR3: CASSPDYTGELFF

V: TRBV2
length: 13
D: .
J: TRBJ1-5
size: .
DNA: TGTGCCAGCAGGGAACAGGTAAATCAGCCCCAGCATTTT
CDR3: CASREQVNQPQHF

V: TRBV11-2
length: 11
D: .
J: TRBJ2-1
size: .
DNA: TGTGCCAGCAGCTTTGGCCCTGAGCAGTTCTTC
CDR3: CASSFGPEQFF

V: TRBV25-1
length: 14
D: .
J: TRBJ2-3
size: .
DNA: TGTGCCAGCAGACCCCCTCGGGGTACAGATACGCAGTATTTT
CDR3: CASRPPRGTDTQYF

V: TRBV6-5
length: 15
D: .
J: TRBJ1-4
size: .
DNA: TGTGCCAGCAGTTACCAGGGGCCTCCTAATGAAAAACTGTTTTTT
CDR3: CASSYQGPPNEKLFF

V: TRBV28
length: 14
D: .
J: TRBJ1-2
size: few
DNA: TGTGCCAGCAGTCCCGGGACACCCCTCTATGGCTACACCTTC
CDR3: CASSPGTPLYGYTF

V: TRBV7-3
length: 16
D: .
J: TRBJ1-1
size: .
DNA: TGTGCCAGCAGCTTAAATCCGGGGATCCTGCACACTGAAGCTTTCTTT
CDR3: CASSLNPGILHTEAFF

V: TRBV7-8
length: 15
D: .
J: TRBJ1-5
size: .
DNA: TGTGCCAGCAGCCTCGGGCGGGGGTTGGATCAGCCCCAGCATTTT
CDR3: CASSLGRGLDQPQHF

V: TRBV7-3
length: 15
D: .
J: TRBJ2-7
size: few
DNA: TGTGCCAGCAGCCCTGGCCCAGACAGGTTCTACGAGCAGTACTTC
CDR3: CASSPGPDRFYEQYF

V: TRBV6-5
length: 15
D: .
J: TRBJ2-7
size: .
DNA: TGTGCCAGCCGAATGACAGAAGGCAGCGTCTACGAGCAGTACTTC
CDR3: CASRMTEGSVYEQYF

V: TRBV5-1
length: 16
D: .
J: TRBJ1-1
size: many
DNA: TGCGCCAGCAGCTTCCGACAGGCGACCGAGAACACTGAAGCTTTCTTT
CDR3: CASSFRQATENTEAFF